A single sample is the source of the 16 T cell receptor beta chains below, sequenced in a study of blood T cell repertoires in COVID-19. Repertoires were generated with immunoSEQ multiplex PCR, while TCRdb's copy carries only in-frame clones and drops some. The table has about 190,000 clones, 70% to 90% seen once; the top ten hold approximately 5.6%. Sequenced material: peripheral blood. These receptors came from a woman aged 40 to 50 who had recovered from COVID-19.

This chain connects TRBV10-3 to TRBJ1-4; tentative D call: TRBD1 (6 bases). The CDR3 is made up of 15 amino acids. Per germline, CDR1 ENHRY and CDR2 SYGVKD. Trimming shortened V by 0 bases and J by 7 bases, and 12 bases separated the two germline ends. CDR3: CAISESSRGGEKLFF. The CDR3 nucleotides are TGTGCCATCAGTGAGTCGAGCAGGGGTGGTGAAAAACTGTTTTTT.

The rearrangement links TRBV5-1 to TRBJ2-1; 10 bases line up with TRBD2. CDR1 is SGHRS and CDR2 is YFSETQ in the germline V gene. The CDR3 length is 15 residues. The ends lost 7 bases at V and 6 bases at J; junction bases unmatched: 10. This chain's CDR3 is CASLAGTSAGNEQFF. CDR3 sequence (DNA): TGCGCCAGCCTAGCCGGGACTAGCGCCGGCAATGAGCAGTTCTTC.

The V and J genes are TRBV9 and TRBJ1-1; TRBD1 aligns across 9 bases. The length of the CDR3 is 15 residues. Losses at the gene ends were 3 bases for V and 3 bases for J; bases not matched to a gene: 6. The germline V gene encodes CDR1 SGDLS and CDR2 YYNGEE. CDR3 in DNA: TGTGCCAGCAGCGCCCGGACAGGGGAGGACACTGAAGCTTTCTTT. Translation gives CASSARTGEDTEAFF. The variable domain in full, completed from reference TRBV9 and TRBJ1-1, reads DSGVTQTPKHLITATGQRVTLRCSPRSGDLSVYWYQQSLDQGLQFLIQYYNGEERAKGNILERFSAQQFPDLHSELNLSSLELGDSALYFCASSARTGEDTEAFFGQGTRLTVV.

Remarks on this clone: Sequence at one end of the junction differs from germline and may be a read error. The J gene is TRBJ2-7, the V gene TRBV28; the D gene is possibly TRBD1 (6 bases). Germline V gene lookup returns CDR1 MDHEN and CDR2 SYDVKM. CDR3 length: 14 amino acids. The CDR3 loop is CASSLHRVPLEQCF. In DNA form, the CDR3 reads TGTGCCAGCAGTTTACACAGGGTTCCCCTCGAGCAGTGCTTC.

The rearrangement joins TRBV30 to TRBJ2-7; 10 bases map to TRBD1. Germline V lookup: CDR1 GTSNPN, CDR2 SVGIG (reference sequence). This CDR3 is 15 amino acids long. With 3 bases clipped from V and 7 bases from J, the junction kept 12 bases outside the gene matches. CDR3 loop: CAWRVGGQGQGEQYF. The CDR3 bases are TGTGCCTGGAGGGTGGGGGGACAGGGGCAGGGTGAGCAGTACTTC. The variable domain in full, with the rest retrieved from reference TRBV30 and TRBJ2-7, is SQTIHQWPATLVQPVGSPLSLECTVEGTSNPNLYWYRQAAGRGLQLLFYSVGIGQISSEVPQNLSASRPQDRQFILSSKKLLLSDSGFYLCAWRVGGQGQGEQYFGPGTRLTVT.

This clone was recorded a few times. The chain is built from TRBV30 and TRBJ2-3; D uncertain. This CDR3 is built from 13 residues. V gave up 2 bases and J gave up 10 bases, with 16 bases separating them. CDR1 and CDR2 from the germline V gene are GTSNPN and SVGIG (reference sequence). In DNA form, the CDR3 reads TGTGCCTGGAGTCCCCCTGCGGTACGGGCGCAGTATTTT. Protein product: CAWSPPAVRAQYF.

This sequence joins TRBV3-1 (or the pseudogene TRBV3-2) and TRBJ2-5, with 7 bases matching TRBD1. V dropped 2 bases and J dropped 1; count of bases not matched to a gene: 4. Germline values: CDR1 LGHDT, CDR2 YNNKEL (reference sequence). This CDR3 is 15 amino acids long. CDR3: CASSQNEGAQETQYF. In DNA, the CDR3 is TGTGCCAGCAGCCAAAACGAGGGGGCCCAAGAGACCCAGTACTTC.

V usage is TRBV19 and J usage is TRBJ1-1; D is possibly TRBD1 (5 bases). CDR1 is LNHDA, CDR2 SQIVND, per germline (reference sequence). Trimming took 5 bases from V and 0 from J, leaving 16 bases between them. The CDR3 loop spans 16 amino acids. CDR3 bases: TGTGCCAGTAGTTCACGGGGGAGGGCGGTGAACACTGAAGCTTTCTTT. Its protein product is CASSSRGRAVNTEAFF.

The chain recombines TRBV9 with TRBJ2-3, with 8 bases matching TRBD2. Trimming cost V 0 bases and J 3 bases; bases outside gene matches: 6. Germline values: CDR1 SGDLS, CDR2 YYNGEE. This CDR3 has 16 amino acids. This CDR3 is CASSVAAGGATDTQYF. The CDR3 DNA reads as TGTGCCAGCAGCGTAGCTGCGGGGGGCGCGACAGATACGCAGTATTTT.

The J gene is TRBJ2-4, the V gene TRBV28; 8 positions agree with TRBD2. Germline trimming cut 5 bases from V and 2 bases from J; bases unmatched to any gene: 14. CDR3 size: 18 residues. Germline values: CDR1 MDHEN, CDR2 SYDVKM. The CDR3 sequence is CASSESGREYISKNIQYF. The DNA of the CDR3 is TGTGCCAGCAGTGAAAGCGGGAGAGAATATATTTCCAAAAACATTCAGTACTTC.

The V and J genes are TRBV3-1 (or the pseudogene TRBV3-2) and TRBJ2-2, with 7 positions matching TRBD2. The V gene end was trimmed by 1 base and the J gene end by 4 bases; junction bases not matched to a gene: 3. Looked up from germline, CDR1 is LGHDT and CDR2 is YNNKEL (reference sequence). The CDR3 has 15 amino acids. The CDR3 DNA reads TGTGCCAGCAGCCAAGCGGGCGGGGGCACCGGGGAGCTGTTTTTT. It is translated as CASSQAGGGTGELFF.

This clone was recorded only once. The chain combines TRBV9 with TRBJ2-1, with D tentatively TRBD1 (5 bases). The CDR3 is 12 residues long. V was clipped by 4 bases and J by 8 bases, with 10 bases between them. Germline lookup yields CDR1 SGDLS and CDR2 YYNGEE. The CDR3: CASSKQGYEQFF. The CDR3 DNA reads TGTGCCAGCAGCAAGCAGGGCTATGAGCAGTTCTTC.

V and J are TRBV5-6 and TRBJ2-7, with 8 bases matching TRBD1. CDR1 is SGHDT, CDR2 YYEEEE, per germline. V trimming: 4 bases; J trimming: 0 bases; junction bases outside the gene matches: 6. CDR3 length: 15 residues. The CDR3 loop reads CASSPGDRSSYEQYF. The CDR3 nucleotides read TGTGCCAGCAGCCCCGGGGACAGGAGCTCCTACGAGCAGTACTTC.

This sequence joins TRBV3-1 (or the pseudogene TRBV3-2) and TRBJ2-7; TRBD2 matches at 7 bases. Germline CDR1 reads LGHDT; CDR2 reads YNNKEL (reference sequence). V lost 4 bases to trimming and J lost 6 bases; unmatched junction nucleotides: 15. The CDR3 loop spans 16 amino acids. For the CDR3, the DNA is TGTGCCAGCAGCCCCTGGGGGGAGGCGGGAGTAGCCGAGCAGTACTTC. It yields the protein CASSPWGEAGVAEQYF.

The rearrangement links TRBV28 to TRBJ2-7; 8 bases fit TRBD2. Germline loops: CDR1 MDHEN, CDR2 SYDVKM. V gave up 5 bases and J gave up 9 bases; unmatched junction bases: 15. The CDR3 contains 15 residues. The chain's CDR3 is CASSTTGGLKVVQYF. CDR3 sequence (DNA): TGTGCCAGCAGTACAACGGGAGGGCTTAAGGTTGTGCAGTACTTC.

The J gene is TRBJ2-5, the V gene TRBV19; D is perhaps TRBD2 (6 bases). V lost 10 bases, J lost 2 bases, and 17 bases lay in between. This CDR3 contains 14 residues. Germline V CDR1 and CDR2: LNHDA, SQIVND (reference sequence). The DNA of the CDR3 is TGTGCCACCGGAGGGATGACTGGACAAGAGACCCAGTACTTC. As protein: CATGGMTGQETQYF.